This record covers a single TCR beta chain. Its antigen is still unknown. These data belong to a study of T cell responses to AZD1222 COVID-19 vaccine. Whole-study findings and limits: There were mostly white British donors and more females than males, and clonal diversity was possibly underestimated.

V was clipped by 5 bases and J by 0 bases, with 6 bases between them. The CDR3 runs to 14 residues. In germline, CDR1 is SGHNT, CDR2 YYREEE (reference sequence). Clones were read by immunoSEQ multiplex PCR, and TCRdb kept only the in-frame ones, dropping some. This sample carries around 190,000 clones, 94% of them seen once, and the ten largest clones take approximately 1.5%. The sequence derives from an adult who received the AZD1222 COVID-19 vaccine. The source was peripheral blood, collected 28 days after the second AZD1222 dose. This rearrangement joins TRBV5-4 to TRBJ2-6; D unclear. CDR3 nucleotides: TGTGCCAGCAGTACAAACTCTGGGGCCAACGTCCTGACTTTC. Its protein product is CASSTNSGANVLTF.